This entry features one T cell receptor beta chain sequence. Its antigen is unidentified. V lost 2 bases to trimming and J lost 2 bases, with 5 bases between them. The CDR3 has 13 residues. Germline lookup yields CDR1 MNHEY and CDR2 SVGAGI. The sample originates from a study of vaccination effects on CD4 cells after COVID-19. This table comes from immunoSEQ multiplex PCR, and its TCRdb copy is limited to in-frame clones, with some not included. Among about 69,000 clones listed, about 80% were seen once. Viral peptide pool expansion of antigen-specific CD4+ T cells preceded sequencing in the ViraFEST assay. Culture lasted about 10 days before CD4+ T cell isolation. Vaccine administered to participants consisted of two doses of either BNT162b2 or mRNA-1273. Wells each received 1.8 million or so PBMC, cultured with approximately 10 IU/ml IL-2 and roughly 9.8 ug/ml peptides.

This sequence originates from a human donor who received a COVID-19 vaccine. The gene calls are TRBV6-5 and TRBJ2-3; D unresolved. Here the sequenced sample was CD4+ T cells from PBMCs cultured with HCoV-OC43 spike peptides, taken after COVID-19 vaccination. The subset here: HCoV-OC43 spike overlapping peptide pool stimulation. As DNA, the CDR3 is TGTGCCAGCAGTTACGATTCCACAGATACGCAGTATTTT. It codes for CASSYDSTDTQYF.